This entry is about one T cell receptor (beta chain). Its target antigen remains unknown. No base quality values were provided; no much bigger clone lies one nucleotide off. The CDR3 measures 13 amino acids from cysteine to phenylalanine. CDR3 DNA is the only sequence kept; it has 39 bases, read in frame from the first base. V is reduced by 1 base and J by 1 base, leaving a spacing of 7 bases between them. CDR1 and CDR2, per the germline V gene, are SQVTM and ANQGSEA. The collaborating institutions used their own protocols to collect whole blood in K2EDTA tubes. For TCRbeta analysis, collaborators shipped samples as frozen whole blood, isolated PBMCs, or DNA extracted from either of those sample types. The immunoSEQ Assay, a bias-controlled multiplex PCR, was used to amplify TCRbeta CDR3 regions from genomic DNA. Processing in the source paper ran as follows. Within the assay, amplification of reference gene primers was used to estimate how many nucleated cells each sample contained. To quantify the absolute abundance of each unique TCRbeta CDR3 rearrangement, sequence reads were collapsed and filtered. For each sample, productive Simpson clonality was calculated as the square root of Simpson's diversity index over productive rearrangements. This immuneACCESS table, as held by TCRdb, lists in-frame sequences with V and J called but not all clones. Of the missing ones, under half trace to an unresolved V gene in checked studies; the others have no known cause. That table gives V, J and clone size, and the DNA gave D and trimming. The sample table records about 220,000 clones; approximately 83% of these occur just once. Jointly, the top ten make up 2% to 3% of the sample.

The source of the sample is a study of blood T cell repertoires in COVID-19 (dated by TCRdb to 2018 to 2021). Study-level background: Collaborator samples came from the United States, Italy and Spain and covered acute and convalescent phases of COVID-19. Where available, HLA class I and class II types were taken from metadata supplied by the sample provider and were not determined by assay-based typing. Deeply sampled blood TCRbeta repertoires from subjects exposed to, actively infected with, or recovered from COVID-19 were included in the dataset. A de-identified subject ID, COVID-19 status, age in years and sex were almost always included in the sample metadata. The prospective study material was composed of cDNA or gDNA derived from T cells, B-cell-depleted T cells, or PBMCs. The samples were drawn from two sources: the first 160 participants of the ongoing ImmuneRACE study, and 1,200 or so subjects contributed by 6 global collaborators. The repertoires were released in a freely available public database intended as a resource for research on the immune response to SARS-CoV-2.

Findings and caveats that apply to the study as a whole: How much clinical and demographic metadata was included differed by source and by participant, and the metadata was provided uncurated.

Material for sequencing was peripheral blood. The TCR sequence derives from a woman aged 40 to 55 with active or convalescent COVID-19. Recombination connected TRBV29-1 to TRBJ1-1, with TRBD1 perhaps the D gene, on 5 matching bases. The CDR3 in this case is CSVEVGQNTEAFF. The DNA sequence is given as TGCAGCGTTGAAGTCGGACAGAACACTGAAGCTTTCTTT.